The clone carrying this T cell receptor beta chain has at least ten counts. Germline lookup yields CDR1 SQVTM and CDR2 ANQGSEA. V was pared by 6 bases and J by 4 bases, with 6 bases of the junction left unmatched. The length of the CDR3 is 14 residues. These data are taken from a study of Graves' ophthalmopathy and Graves' hyperthyroidism. Study at large: There was a collection of peripheral blood at initial diagnosis, before any treatment.

Presentation of ophthalmopathy in the donors involved moderate-to-severe activity, CAS ≥3, NOSPECS ≥4 and a duration under 3 months. The authors amplified TCR beta CDR3 regions, and they did so from RNA transcripts for repertoire sequencing. RT-PCR with HTBI primers came first, then second-round multiplex PCR. Using its own MiXCR run on the multiplex PCR reads, TCRdb lists one record per CDR3 protein. Among a few hundred thousand distinct CDR3 sequences listed, about 16% were seen once. The chain employs TRBV29-1 and TRBJ2-3; the match to TRBD2 covers 11 bases. The source of this sequence is a woman aged 18-29 years with Graves' ophthalmopathy. The sample taken for sequencing was peripheral blood. CDR3: CSVKLAGGSDTQYF. The CDR3 nucleotides are TGCAGCGTAAAGCTAGCGGGGGGCTCAGATACGCAGTATTTT.